These 28 T cell receptor beta chains came from one sample sequenced in a study of blood T cell repertoires in COVID-19. Assay used: immunoSEQ multiplex PCR; TCRdb lists only in-frame clones, some missing. The repertoire consists of 300,000 to 450,000 clones, with 88% occurring once and the leading ten covering about 1.1%. Sequenced input: PBMCs or T cells enriched from blood (not recorded which). Receptors were obtained from a woman younger than 35 who had recovered from COVID-19.

This chain connects TRBV3-1 (or the pseudogene TRBV3-2) to TRBJ1-2; tentatively, D is TRBD1 (6 bases). V dropped 3 bases and J dropped 6 bases, with 14 bases sitting between them. The CDR3 is made up of 14 amino acids. The germline CDR1 and CDR2 sequences are LGHDT and YNNKEL (reference sequence). The CDR3 loop reads CASSQPLQGDGYTF. Written as DNA, the CDR3 is TGTGCCAGCAGCCAGCCCTTACAGGGAGATGGCTACACCTTC.

J is TRBJ2-3 and V is TRBV11-1; TRBD1 matches at 10 bases. Germline CDR1 is SGHAT and CDR2 is FQDESV (reference sequence). V lost 4 bases to trimming and J lost 6 bases; unmatched junction nucleotides: 7. The CDR3 is 15 amino acids. The CDR3 nucleotides read TGTGCCAGCAGCTGGACAGGGGGGGCCTCGGATACGCAGTATTTT. The encoded protein is CASSWTGGASDTQYF.

V and J are TRBV28 and TRBJ2-5; D gene unclear. The V and J ends lost 6 bases and 2 bases respectively, with 13 bases between them. The V gene's germline CDR1 is MDHEN and CDR2 SYDVKM. This CDR3 spans 14 amino acids. The CDR3 loop is CASSRLVPQETQYF. DNA of the CDR3: TGTGCCAGCAGCCGATTAGTCCCGCAAGAGACCCAGTACTTC.

The V call is TRBV6-5, the J call TRBJ1-2; the D gene is possibly TRBD1 (6 bases). V shed 4 bases and J shed 1 base, with 13 bases lying between them. Germline-derived CDR1 and CDR2 are MNHEY and SVGAGI. The CDR3 consists of 15 residues. The CDR3 DNA reads as TGTGCCAGCAGTTTCGGGAGGGGGTATAACTATGGCTACACCTTC. It encodes CASSFGRGYNYGYTF.

The sample holds one count of this clone. The rearrangement uses TRBV6-6 and TRBJ1-6; weak D call: TRBD1 (6 bases). CDR3 length: 17 amino acids. Germline CDR1 MNHNY, CDR2 SVGAGI (reference sequence). V shed 5 bases and J shed 0 bases, with 14 bases lying between them. CDR3 residues: CASSRRGQTSYNSPLHF. CDR3 bases: TGTGCCAGCAGTCGTAGAGGACAGACCTCCTATAATTCACCCCTCCACTTT.

The V gene is TRBV6-5, the J gene TRBJ1-2; 8 positions agree with TRBD1. J gave up 7 bases and V 7 bases, and 5 bases lay outside the gene matches. The CDR3 sequence is 12 residues long. Germline CDR1 MNHEY, CDR2 SVGAGI. DNA of the CDR3: TGTGCCAGCATGGACAGGGCGAGTGGCTACACCTTC. Amino acid sequence: CASMDRASGYTF.

In its sample, this clone was seen once. The CDR3 region has the DNA TGTGCCAGCAGCTTATCTCAGGGTGACACAGATACGCAGTATTTT. Translating gives CASSLSQGDTDTQYF. The chain couples TRBV5-4 to TRBJ2-3; a weak D match, TRBD1 (5 bases). Trimming removed 2 bases from V and 2 bases from J, with 12 bases in between. The CDR3 contains 15 residues. Per germline, CDR1 SGHNT and CDR2 YYREEE (reference sequence).

V is TRBV25-1 and J is TRBJ1-4; D remains ambiguous. V was cut by 6 bases and J by 5 bases, with 13 bases left in between. Germline-derived CDR1 and CDR2 are MGHDK and SYGVNS. The CDR3 sequence is 14 residues long. This chain's CDR3 is CASSSRWANEKLFF. The CDR3 coding sequence is TGTGCCAGCAGCAGCCGGTGGGCCAATGAAAAACTGTTTTTT.

As DNA, the CDR3 is TGTGCCAGCAGCTTCCACAGGAACTATGGCTACACCTTC. Translated: CASSFHRNYGYTF. The V call is TRBV7-9, the J call TRBJ1-2; D is perhaps TRBD1 (5 bases). V was pared by 3 bases and J by 2 bases, with 7 bases between. Germline CDR1 reads SEHNR; CDR2 reads FQNEAQ (reference sequence). The CDR3 loop spans 13 amino acids.

V gene TRBV6-4 combines with J gene TRBJ2-3; weak D call: TRBD2 (6 bases). V lost 0 bases to trimming and J lost 0 bases, with 7 bases between them. The CDR3 length is 15 residues. CDR1 and CDR2 (germline): MRHNA, SNTAGT. The CDR3 here is CASSDSGTSTDTQYF. The CDR3 DNA reads as TGTGCCAGCAGTGACTCCGGGACTAGCACAGATACGCAGTATTTT.

The chain combines TRBV28 with TRBJ1-2; no firm D call. The CDR3 totals 14 residues. Trimming took off 5 bases at V and 2 bases at J, with 12 bases between the two ends. Germline V CDR1 and CDR2: MDHEN, SYDVKM. The CDR3 is CASSPLSVNYGYTF. CDR3 sequence (DNA): TGTGCCAGCAGTCCACTTTCGGTGAACTATGGCTACACCTTC.

The CDR3 bases are TGTGCCAGCAGCTTGAAGTGGACAGGGGGTTCTCAGCCCCAGCATTTT. This encodes CASSLKWTGGSQPQHF. The V call is TRBV5-5, the J call TRBJ1-5; 10 bases map to TRBD1. The CDR3 extends over 16 amino acids. Germline-derived CDR1 and CDR2 are SGHKS and YYEKEE (reference sequence). Trimming at V came to 1 base and at J to 6 bases, leaving 7 bases not matched to a gene.

A note on this clone: This sample includes further DNA sequences coding for the same CDR3. Written as DNA, the CDR3 is TGTGCCAGCAGCCAGCAGGGGTACGAGCAGTACTTC. Protein sequence: CASSQQGYEQYF. This chain uses TRBV14 with TRBJ2-7, with D possibly matching TRBD1 (6 bases). Germline V gene data show CDR1 as SGHDN and CDR2 as FVKESK. CDR3 length: 12 residues. V was cut by 3 bases and J by 4 bases, with 7 bases left in between.

This chain joins TRBV12-5 and TRBJ1-6; 7 bases match TRBD1. Germline values: CDR1 LGHNT, CDR2 FRNRAP. CDR3 length equals 14 residues. V was pared by 1 base and J by 9 bases, with 3 bases of the junction left unmatched. The DNA of the CDR3 is TGTGCTAGTGGTTTGGGACAGGGCGGTTCACCCCTCCACTTT. As protein: CASGLGQGGSPLHF. Supplemented by reference TRBV12-5 and TRBJ1-6, the full variable domain reads DARVTQTPRHKVTEMGQEVTMRCQPILGHNTVFWYRQTMMQGLELLAYFRNRAPLDDSGMPKDRFSAEMPDATLATLKIQPSEPRDSAVYFCASGLGQGGSPLHFGNGTRLTVT.

V and J are TRBV27 and TRBJ1-1, with a possible D match to TRBD1 (6 bases). V was clipped by 4 bases and J by 0 bases, with 9 bases between them. Per the germline V gene, CDR1 is MNHEY and CDR2 is SMNVEV (reference sequence). CDR3 length equals 14 residues. CDR3 residues: CASSWTDLNTEAFF. CDR3 DNA sequence: TGTGCCAGCAGTTGGACAGATTTGAACACTGAAGCTTTCTTT.

The rearrangement links TRBV28 to TRBJ2-3, with D maybe TRBD1 (7 bases). The CDR3 loop spans 15 amino acids. CDR1 MDHEN and CDR2 SYDVKM come from the germline V gene. Trimming cost V 6 bases and J 3 bases, with 16 bases left between them. The DNA of the CDR3 is TGTGCCAGCAGGCCAGGGGGGCTGAGGACAGATACGCAGTATTTT. The encoded protein is CASRPGGLRTDTQYF.

CDR3 sequence reads: CATSRGSGRPQHF. The CDR3 nucleotides read TGTGCCACCAGCAGGGGGTCTGGGAGGCCCCAGCATTTT. The gene calls are TRBV15 and TRBJ1-5; D uncertain. The CDR3 totals 13 residues. The germline V gene has CDR1 LNHNV and CDR2 YYDKDF (reference sequence). Trimming stripped 3 bases from V and 9 bases from J, with 12 bases between.

The chain employs TRBV25-1 and TRBJ2-5, with 9 nucleotides matching TRBD2. CDR1 is MGHDK and CDR2 is SYGVNS in the germline V gene. CDR3 length equals 15 residues. Trimming took 5 bases from V and 5 from J; bases not matched to a gene: 9. CDR3 region: CASSYSGSGGETQYF. CDR3 sequence (DNA): TGTGCCAGCAGTTATAGCGGGAGCGGTGGGGAGACCCAGTACTTC.

The chain is built from TRBV7-8 and TRBJ1-5, with D hard to call. V lost 3 bases to trimming and J lost 3 bases, with 9 bases between them. CDR1 and CDR2 (germline): SGHVS, FQNEAQ. The CDR3 runs to 14 residues. In nucleotides, the CDR3 is TGTGCCAGCAGCTTTATGGACTACAATCAGCCCCAGCATTTT. Translating it yields CASSFMDYNQPQHF.

This CDR3 reads CASSLWEEGEKLFF. The CDR3 nucleotides read TGTGCCAGCAGCTTGTGGGAGGAGGGGGAAAAACTGTTTTTT. The V and J genes are TRBV5-5 and TRBJ1-4; the D gene is possibly TRBD1 (5 bases). The CDR3 has 14 residues. Germline V CDR1 and CDR2: SGHKS, YYEKEE (reference sequence). V was shortened by 1 base and J by 8 bases, with 12 bases between the two germline ends.

The V and J genes are TRBV7-8 and TRBJ2-7; 7 positions agree with TRBD2. J lost 6 bases, V lost 5 bases, and 7 bases had no gene match. CDR3 length: 13 residues. CDR1 and CDR2 (germline): SGHVS, FQNEAQ. CDR3 DNA: TGTGCCAGCAGCCTAGGGGACTATTTCGAGCAGTACTTC. Encoded protein: CASSLGDYFEQYF.

This rearrangement joins TRBV12-3 or TRBV12-4 to TRBJ1-5; perhaps TRBD1 as D (5 bases). Trimming removed 0 bases from V and 13 bases from J, with 10 bases in between. This CDR3 region has 12 residues. CDR3 loop: CASSLARGEQHF. CDR3 DNA: TGTGCCAGCAGTTTAGCACGGGGGGAGCAGCATTTT.

CDR3 residues: CASSQGQGYNEQFF. CDR3 nucleotide sequence: TGCGCCAGCAGCCAAGGGCAGGGATACAATGAGCAGTTCTTC. This rearrangement joins TRBV4-3 to TRBJ2-1, with a possible D match to TRBD1 (5 bases). The germline V and J ends were trimmed by 1 base and 4 bases, with 8 bases remaining between them. Germline V gives CDR1 LGHNA, CDR2 YSLEER. This CDR3 region has 14 residues.

This sequence joins TRBV11-3 and TRBJ2-7; TRBD1 matches 7 bases. This CDR3 is built from 14 residues. Looked up from germline, CDR1 is SGHNT and CDR2 is YENEEA. V shed 5 bases and J 3 bases; nucleotides not matched to a gene: 7. CDR3 DNA sequence: TGTGCCAGCAGCGCCGGGACAGACTACTACGAGCAGTACTTC. Translated, it gives CASSAGTDYYEQYF.

The chain links TRBV5-1 to TRBJ1-4; D remains ambiguous. The germline gives CDR1 SGHRS, CDR2 YFSETQ. V lost 1 base and J 4 bases, leaving 8 bases between the germline ends. This CDR3 has 14 amino acids. The CDR3 loop reads CASSLSQVNEKLFF. The CDR3, as DNA: TGCGCCAGCAGCTTGAGTCAGGTTAATGAAAAACTGTTTTTT.

The genes are TRBV6-5 and TRBJ1-4; maybe TRBD1 (6 bases). Germline CDR1 is MNHEY and CDR2 is SVGAGI. Trimming cost V 6 bases and J 7 bases, with 18 bases left between them. This CDR3 spans 15 amino acids. CDR3 DNA sequence: TGTGCCAGCAGCTCGGACAGAACTGTGGGTGAAAAACTGTTTTTT. The encoded protein is CASSSDRTVGEKLFF.

This chain joins TRBV7-3 and TRBJ1-6; 9 nucleotides match TRBD1. Germline lookup yields CDR1 SGHTA and CDR2 FQGTGA. This CDR3 spans 15 amino acids. The V segment lost 3 bases and the J segment 7 bases; nucleotides outside the gene matches: 4. CDR3 loop: CASSFGTGTNSPLHF. The CDR3 DNA reads TGTGCCAGCAGCTTCGGGACAGGGACCAATTCACCCCTCCACTTT.

The rearrangement uses TRBV5-1 and TRBJ2-7; D ambiguous. The germline V gene encodes CDR1 SGHRS and CDR2 YFSETQ. CDR3 length: 11 amino acids. Trimming pared 4 bases from V and 7 bases from J, leaving 9 bases between. The CDR3, as DNA: TGCGCCAGCAGCGCCCTCGGGGAGCAGTACTTC. This sequence encodes CASSALGEQYF.